What follows are 10 T cell receptor beta chains derived from one specimen sequenced in a study of T cell responses to AZD1222 COVID-19 vaccine. Measured with immunoSEQ multiplex PCR; TCRdb has only the in-frame clones, and not every one. The table includes 120,000 to 150,000 clones, around 88% detected once. The source material was peripheral blood, sampled on day 0 of AZD1222 vaccination. The receptor set was obtained from an adult in good health.

The chain is built from TRBV29-1 and TRBJ1-4; no clear D gene. Looked up from germline, CDR1 is SQVTM and CDR2 is ANQGSEA. This CDR3 spans 14 amino acids. Trimming took off 7 bases at V and 11 bases at J, with 23 bases between the two ends. CDR3 amino acids: CSGGYLDGSGKLFF. Here the CDR3 DNA reads TGCAGCGGCGGATACCTTGACGGGTCGGGGAAACTGTTTTTT. Supplemented by reference TRBV29-1 and TRBJ1-4, the full variable domain reads SAVISQKPSRDICQRGTSLTIQCQVDSQVTMMFWYRQQPGQSLTLIATANQGSEATYESGFVIDKFPISRPNLTFSTLTVSNMSPEDSSIYLCSGGYLDGSGKLFFGSGTQLSVL.

The chain employs TRBV5-1 and TRBJ1-5; D is perhaps TRBD1 (5 bases). V was clipped by 4 bases and J by 0 bases, with 11 bases between them. In germline, CDR1 is SGHRS, CDR2 YFSETQ. The CDR3 runs to 15 residues. The CDR3 reads CASSPGTGSNQPQHF. The CDR3 DNA is TGCGCCAGCAGCCCCGGGACCGGTAGCAATCAGCCCCAGCATTTT.

Here the CDR3 reads CASSQVSTVNTEAFF. In DNA, the CDR3 is TGCGCCAGCAGCCAAGTATCAACAGTGAACACTGAAGCTTTCTTT. The rearrangement links TRBV4-1 to TRBJ1-1, with D hard to call. This CDR3 is 15 amino acids long. V lost 1 base and J lost 0, with 9 bases in between. Per the germline V gene, CDR1 is MGHRA and CDR2 is YSYEKL.

This rearrangement joins TRBV7-2 to TRBJ1-1; TRBD1 aligns across 8 bases. V trimming: 5 bases; J trimming: 5 bases; junction bases outside the gene matches: 4. In germline, CDR1 is SGHTA, CDR2 FQGNSA. This CDR3 has 13 amino acids. This CDR3 is CASSLDRGTEAFF. Written as DNA, the CDR3 is TGTGCCAGCAGCCTCGACAGGGGTACTGAAGCTTTCTTT.

This rearrangement joins TRBV29-1 to TRBJ1-2, with D perhaps TRBD1 (5 bases). The CDR3 consists of 12 residues. CDR1 and CDR2 from the germline V gene are SQVTM and ANQGSEA. V was clipped by 4 bases and J by 8 bases, with 14 bases between them. The CDR3 DNA sequence: TGCAGCGTTGGGAAGGGGACCCGCGGCTACACCTTC. It yields the protein CSVGKGTRGYTF. The whole variable domain, filled in from reference TRBV29-1 and TRBJ1-2, reads SAVISQKPSRDICQRGTSLTIQCQVDSQVTMMFWYRQQPGQSLTLIATANQGSEATYESGFVIDKFPISRPNLTFSTLTVSNMSPEDSSIYLCSVGKGTRGYTFGSGTRLTVV.

J is TRBJ2-7 and V is TRBV10-3; 7 positions agree with TRBD2. The length of the CDR3 is 15 residues. Looked up from germline, CDR1 is ENHRY and CDR2 is SYGVKD. Germline trimming cut 5 bases from V and 6 bases from J; bases unmatched to any gene: 13. CDR3 sequence reads: CAISPLGAGTIEQYF. The CDR3 DNA follows: TGTGCCATCAGTCCTCTTGGGGCAGGGACTATCGAGCAGTACTTC.

The chain employs TRBV27 and TRBJ2-2, with 7 positions matching TRBD1. The ends lost 6 bases at V and 5 bases at J; junction bases unmatched: 6. Germline assignment: CDR1 MNHEY and CDR2 SMNVEV (reference sequence). The CDR3 is 14 residues long. Written as DNA, the CDR3 is TGTGCCAGCAGAGGGACAGCCTCGACCGGGGAGCTGTTTTTT. Translation: CASRGTASTGELFF.

The chain recombines TRBV5-4 with TRBJ1-1, with a possible D match to TRBD1 (6 bases). CDR1 and CDR2 (germline): SGHNT, YYREEE (reference sequence). Trimming took 4 bases from V and 6 from J, leaving 16 bases between them. CDR3 length: 14 amino acids. CDR3 nucleotide sequence: TGTGCCAGCAGCGCCGTCGATGGGGGCGCTGAAGCTTTCTTT. Amino acid sequence: CASSAVDGGAEAFF.

This clone was seen only once. The chain is built from TRBV6-1 and TRBJ2-7; 11 bases map to TRBD1. The CDR3 loop spans 17 amino acids. Germline V gene data show CDR1 as MNHNS and CDR2 as SASEGT. V lost 4 bases, J lost 5 bases, and 13 bases stayed unmatched. The CDR3 is CASSVGELRTGGNEQYF. In DNA, the CDR3 is TGTGCCAGCAGTGTAGGGGAGCTCAGGACAGGGGGCAACGAGCAGTACTTC.

A single count supports this clone. This rearrangement joins TRBV16 to TRBJ2-7, with no clear D. The V end was cut by 1 base, the J end by 6 bases, with 13 bases between. Germline-derived CDR1 and CDR2 are KGHSY and FQNENV. The CDR3 length is 14 residues. The DNA of the CDR3 is TGTGCCAGCAGCCAATGGAAGGGCCAAGGCGAGCAGTACTTC. Amino acids: CASSQWKGQGEQYF.